This T cell receptor (beta chain) stems from a study of cytomegalovirus exposure and HLA in healthy donors. Overall study context: A data release that came early held approximately 92 million unique TCRs from HLA-typed donors.

Broader study findings: Previous analysis showed most TCR beta V segments were productive about 87% or about 30% of the time. Reported performance of the classifier showed diagnosis of cytomegalovirus status with high specificity and sensitivity.

With regard to this clone: What it recognizes is unknown.

The PCR employed 60 Vbeta primers together with 13 Jbeta primers. Sequencing was performed with immunoSEQ multiplex PCR; in TCRdb, only in-frame clones are kept and a portion is missing. The sample has around 170,000 clones, 65% to 80% seen once. V was trimmed by 8 bases and J by 4 bases, leaving 17 bases between them. Germline V CDR1 and CDR2: LNHDA, SQIVND (reference sequence). This CDR3 is built from 14 residues. The rearrangement uses TRBV19 and TRBJ1-2, with unresolved D. Sample: PBMCs. This sequence originates from a woman between 35 and 50 years old in good health and CMV-seropositive. The CDR3: CASSPQQKIYGYTF. In DNA form, the CDR3 reads TGTGCCAGTTCTCCCCAACAGAAAATCTATGGCTACACCTTC.